A selection of T cell receptor beta chains follows, all from one sample in a study of T-cell memory formation after mild COVID-19. TCRdb used MiXCR to reprocess the 5' RACE reads, holding one entry per CDR3 protein. The profile shows fewer than 400,000 distinct CDR3 sequences, roughly 15% of them singletons. Sequencing used PBMCs or a T cell subset sorted from them (not recorded which). These receptors all come from a man aged 18 to 30 who had mild COVID-19 (a few samples of this study predate the infection). Cell type and time point are not known. Both conserved end residues are trimmed from each CDR3. Each record gives: V gene, clone size, J gene, D gene, CDR3 protein. A D gene is named only where the DNA matches it firmly. A row's size may be missing; if present it is once, few, many or a size class.

TRBV6-2/TRBV6-3	few	TRBJ2-2	NA	ASSYAPISNTGELF
TRBV30	few	TRBJ1-1	NA	AWSAHWNTEAF
TRBV5-1	many	TRBJ2-5	NA	ASSQGPQETQY
TRBV2	few	TRBJ2-1	TRBD2	ASSPRTSGYNEQF
TRBV3-1	many	TRBJ2-5	NA	ASSQGRRETQY
TRBV6-2/TRBV6-3	few	TRBJ1-2	NA	ASSPREGRNYGYT
TRBV6-6	NA	TRBJ2-3	NA	ASSPRDSTIFDTQY
TRBV29-1	few	TRBJ2-2	NA	SGSRGPTGELF
TRBV30	NA	TRBJ2-3	NA	AWSVKGVTDTQY
TRBV3-1	few	TRBJ2-2	NA	ASSPLSGELF
TRBV11-3	NA	TRBJ2-3	NA	ASSPFSTDTQY
TRBV5-1	few	TRBJ2-5	NA	ASRLGYRETQY
TRBV27	few	TRBJ1-1	NA	ASSSFRGALLRAF
TRBV5-4	many	TRBJ2-1	NA	ASSSQGYDEQF
TRBV23-1	few	TRBJ2-3	TRBD1	AGNRGYTDTQY
TRBV6-5	once	TRBJ2-1	TRBD2	ASRRSGGRPNEQF
TRBV6-2/TRBV6-3	NA	TRBJ2-5	TRBD1	ASTPPGTGLQETQY
TRBV10-3	many	TRBJ2-7	NA	AISDLTTGKMGSYEQY
TRBV7-2	few	TRBJ1-4	NA	ASSFQGMVANEKLF
TRBV12-3/TRBV12-4	few	TRBJ1-4	NA	ASSLLAGWGEKLF
TRBV15	NA	TRBJ1-3	TRBD1	ATSRAGQARSDTIY
TRBV6-5	once	TRBJ2-3	TRBD1	ASNQAGTDTTNTQY
TRBV23-1	few	TRBJ1-2	TRBD1	ASSQSAQGGPYGYT
TRBV9	NA	TRBJ2-7	NA	ASSVGGGGDAYEQY
TRBV7-6	few	TRBJ1-6	NA	ASSLESGAGNSPLH
TRBV9	few	TRBJ2-1	TRBD2	ASSVASGGGEQF
TRBV10-3	few	TRBJ2-5	TRBD2	AISESRTSGGEETQY
TRBV7-2	few	TRBJ2-1	TRBD2	ASRQAGLGGTEQF
TRBV19	once	TRBJ2-1	TRBD1	ASSIPGQGLNEQF
TRBV20-1	NA	TRBJ2-3	NA	SAKEGGPTDTQY
TRBV7-3	few	TRBJ2-5	NA	ASSAGYRQETQY
TRBV20-1	few	TRBJ2-7	TRBD2	SASGRLAGTYEQY
TRBV9	few	TRBJ1-5	NA	ASSVGDRPNQPQH
TRBV5-1	NA	TRBJ2-7	NA	ASSLEGLDEQY
TRBV28	NA	TRBJ1-1	NA	ASSSHTVNTEAF
TRBV13	NA	TRBJ2-2	TRBD2	ASSPQLAGDTGELF
TRBV20-1	NA	TRBJ1-5	TRBD1	SARPGQEYHSNQPQH
TRBV28	few	TRBJ1-1	NA	ASSPDRYTEAF
TRBV14	NA	TRBJ2-4	TRBD1	ASRPTGKNIQY
TRBV15	few	TRBJ2-3	TRBD1	ATSMGQGADTQY
TRBV5-1	many	TRBJ2-1	TRBD2	ASSFALAGVNEQF
TRBV7-8	NA	TRBJ1-2	NA	ASLTSGLYGYT
TRBV29-1	few	TRBJ2-1	NA	SVAPQQF
TRBV2	NA	TRBJ2-6	NA	ASKPSGANVLT
TRBV7-3	few	TRBJ2-1	NA	ASSQSPWRGKSSYNEQF